Below are 10 T cell receptor beta chains sequenced from a single sample in a study of blood T cell repertoires in COVID-19 (dated by TCRdb to 2018 to 2021). The protocol used for the library was the immunoSEQ multiplex PCR assay. What TCRdb holds here is the immuneACCESS table cut down to in-frame rearrangements. Part of the clones is not present; checked against another copy, under half of the missing clones reflect an unresolved V gene, and the others are unexplained. The sample has about 180,000 clones on record, just under 90% of them singletons. The ten largest account for about an eighth of the sample. The sequenced sample consisted of peripheral blood. These receptors were collected from a woman between 65 and 79 years old with COVID-19, enrolled during active disease.

The chain is built from TRBV6-2 or TRBV6-3 and TRBJ1-5; 7 nucleotides match TRBD1. CDR3 length: 16 residues. The V gene end was trimmed by 0 bases and the J gene end by 0 bases; junction bases not matched to a gene: 2. Germline lookup yields CDR1 MNHEY and CDR2 SVGEGT. In DNA, the CDR3 is TGTGCCAGCAGTTACTCCGGACAGGCTAGCAATCAGCCCCAGCATTTT. Encoded protein: CASSYSGQASNQPQHF.

The gene calls are TRBV4-1 and TRBJ2-7, with 8 bases that match TRBD1. V shed 9 bases and J 3 bases; nucleotides not matched to a gene: 7. Looked up from germline, CDR1 is MGHRA and CDR2 is YSYEKL. The CDR3 has 13 residues. DNA of the CDR3: TGCGCCAGTTCTCCGACAGGGGTCTACGAGCAGTACTTC. Protein sequence: CASSPTGVYEQYF.

The rearrangement uses TRBV30 and TRBJ1-1, with D possibly TRBD1 on 5 matching bases. The V gene's germline CDR1 is GTSNPN and CDR2 SVGIG (reference sequence). The length of the CDR3 is 13 residues. V was pared by 2 bases and J by 1 base, with 8 bases between. In DNA form, the CDR3 reads TGTGCCTGGAGTACAGGAGAGAACACTGAAGCTTTCTTT. Translation gives CAWSTGENTEAFF.

V gene TRBV29-1 combines with J gene TRBJ2-3, with TRBD1 matching over 9 bases. The CDR3 contains 13 residues. J gave up 4 bases and V 3 bases, and 2 bases lay outside the gene matches. Germline V gene data show CDR1 as SQVTM and CDR2 as ANQGSEA. The CDR3 DNA reads TGCAGCGTTGAGACAGGGGGGTCAGATACGCAGTATTTT. It codes for CSVETGGSDTQYF.

The chain links TRBV12-3 or TRBV12-4 to TRBJ1-2; D gene uncertain. V lost 3 bases and J 7 bases, leaving 12 bases between the germline ends. The CDR3 has 13 residues. Here the CDR3 reads CASSLGRSAGYTF. The CDR3 nucleotides read TGTGCCAGCAGTTTGGGCAGAAGTGCTGGCTACACCTTC.

The chain couples TRBV5-1 to TRBJ1-1, with TRBD1 matching over 7 bases. Germline CDR1 SGHRS, CDR2 YFSETQ. CDR3 size: 14 residues. Trimming took 3 bases from V and 7 from J; bases not matched to a gene: 9. CDR3 bases: TGCGCCAGCAGCTCACAGACAGGGTCGGTTGAAGCTTTCTTT. Protein sequence: CASSSQTGSVEAFF.

The chain uses TRBV3-1 (or the pseudogene TRBV3-2) and TRBJ2-5; 8 nucleotides line up with TRBD2. Germline CDR1 reads LGHDT; CDR2 reads YNNKEL (reference sequence). CDR3 length: 18 residues. J gave up 4 bases and V 1 base, and 14 bases lay outside the gene matches. The CDR3 reads CASSQGDGASGSTETQYF. CDR3 DNA sequence: TGTGCCAGCAGCCAAGGGGATGGGGCGAGCGGGAGTACAGAGACCCAGTACTTC.

The chain uses TRBV25-1 and TRBJ2-3; maybe TRBD1 (6 bases). Germline V gene sequence: CDR1 MGHDK, CDR2 SYGVNS. Trimming took off 3 bases at V and 3 bases at J, with 16 bases between the two ends. The CDR3 is made up of 16 amino acids. In DNA, the CDR3 is TGTGCCAGCAGTGAGAGTACAGGGATTCAGACAGATACGCAGTATTTT. Translating it yields CASSESTGIQTDTQYF.

The chain combines TRBV11-3 with TRBJ2-7, with 11 bases lining up with TRBD2. Losses at the gene ends were 5 bases for V and 6 bases for J; bases not matched to a gene: 9. The germline V gene encodes CDR1 SGHNT and CDR2 YENEEA. The CDR3 contains 15 residues. The CDR3 sequence: CASSLGGLAGLEQYF. In DNA, the CDR3 is TGTGCCAGCAGCCTCGGAGGACTAGCGGGTCTCGAGCAGTACTTC.

This clone was seen only once. The chain links TRBV2 to TRBJ2-7, with 10 bases fitting TRBD2. CDR1 is SNHLY and CDR2 is FYNNEI in the germline V gene. The CDR3 totals 16 residues. V gave up 6 bases and J gave up 2 bases; unmatched junction bases: 10. The CDR3 nucleotides read TGTGCCAGCAGCGCAGGGAGGCTAGCGGGGGCCTACGAGCAGTACTTC. Its translation is CASSAGRLAGAYEQYF. The full variable domain, with the rest looked up from reference TRBV2 and TRBJ2-7, is EPEVTQTPSHQVTQMGQEVILRCVPISNHLYFYWYRQILGQKVEFLVSFYNNEISEKSEIFDDQFSVERPDGSNFTLKIRSTKLEDSAMYFCASSAGRLAGAYEQYFGPGTRLTVT.